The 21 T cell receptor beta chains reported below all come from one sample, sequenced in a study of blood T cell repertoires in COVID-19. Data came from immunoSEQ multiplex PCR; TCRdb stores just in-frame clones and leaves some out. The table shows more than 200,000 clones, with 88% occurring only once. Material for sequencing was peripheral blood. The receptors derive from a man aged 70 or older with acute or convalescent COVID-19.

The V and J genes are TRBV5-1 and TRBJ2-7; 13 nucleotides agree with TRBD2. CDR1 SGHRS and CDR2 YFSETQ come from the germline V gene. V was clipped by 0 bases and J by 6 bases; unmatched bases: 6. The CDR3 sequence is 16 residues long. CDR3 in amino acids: CASSLEGTSGTREQYF. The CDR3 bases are TGCGCCAGCAGCTTGGAAGGGACTAGCGGGACTCGCGAGCAGTACTTC.

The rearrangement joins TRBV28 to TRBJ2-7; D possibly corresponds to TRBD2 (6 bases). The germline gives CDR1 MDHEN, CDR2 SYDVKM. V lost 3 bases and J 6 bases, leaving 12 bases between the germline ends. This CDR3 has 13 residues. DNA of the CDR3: TGTGCCAGCAGTTTTTTCGGAGGGGCCGAGCAGTACTTC. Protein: CASSFFGGAEQYF.

As DNA, the CDR3 is TGCGCCAGCAGCTTGGAAGCGGGACGGAAAATGAACACTGAAGCTTTCTTT. Translating gives CASSLEAGRKMNTEAFF. The rearrangement joins TRBV5-1 to TRBJ1-1; perhaps TRBD1 as D (5 bases). This CDR3 spans 17 amino acids. Germline V lookup: CDR1 SGHRS, CDR2 YFSETQ. V was pared by 0 bases and J by 0 bases, with 15 bases between.

The CDR3 spells CASSQADNEQFF. The CDR3 DNA reads TGTGCCAGCAGCCAAGCGGACAATGAGCAGTTCTTC. This chain links TRBV3-1 (or the pseudogene TRBV3-2) with TRBJ2-1; D gene ambiguous. The CDR3 has 12 amino acids. Per germline, CDR1 LGHDT and CDR2 YNNKEL (reference sequence). Trimming shortened V by 1 base and J by 5 bases, and 3 bases separated the two germline ends.

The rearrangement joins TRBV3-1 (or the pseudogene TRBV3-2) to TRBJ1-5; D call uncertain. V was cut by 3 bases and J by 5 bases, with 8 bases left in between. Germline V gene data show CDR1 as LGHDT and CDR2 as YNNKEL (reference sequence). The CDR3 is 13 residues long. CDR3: CASSQGKDQPQHF. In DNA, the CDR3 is TGTGCCAGCAGCCAGGGCAAGGATCAGCCCCAGCATTTT.

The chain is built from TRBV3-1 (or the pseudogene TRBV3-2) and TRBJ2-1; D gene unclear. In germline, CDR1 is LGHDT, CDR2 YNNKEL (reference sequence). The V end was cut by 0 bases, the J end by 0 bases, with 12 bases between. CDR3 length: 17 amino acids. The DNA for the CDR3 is TGTGCCAGCAGCCAAGAGCCTTGCGAGGACTCCTACAATGAGCAGTTCTTC. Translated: CASSQEPCEDSYNEQFF.

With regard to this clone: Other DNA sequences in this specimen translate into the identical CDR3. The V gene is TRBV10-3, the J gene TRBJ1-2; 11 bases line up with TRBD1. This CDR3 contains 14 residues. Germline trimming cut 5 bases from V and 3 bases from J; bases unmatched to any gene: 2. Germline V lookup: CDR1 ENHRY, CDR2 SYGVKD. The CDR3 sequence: CAISLGQGDYGYTF. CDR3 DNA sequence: TGTGCCATCAGTTTGGGACAGGGGGACTATGGCTACACCTTC.

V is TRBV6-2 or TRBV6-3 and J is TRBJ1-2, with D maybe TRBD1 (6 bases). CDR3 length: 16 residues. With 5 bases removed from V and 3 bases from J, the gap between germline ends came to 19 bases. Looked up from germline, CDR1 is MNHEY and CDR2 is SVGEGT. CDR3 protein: CASSDPPGHRDYGYTF. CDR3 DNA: TGTGCCAGCAGTGATCCACCGGGACATAGGGACTATGGCTACACCTTC.

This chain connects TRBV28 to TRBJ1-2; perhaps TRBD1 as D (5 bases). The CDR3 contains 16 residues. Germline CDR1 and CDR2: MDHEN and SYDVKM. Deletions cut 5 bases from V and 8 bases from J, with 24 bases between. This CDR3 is CASSPQPDIVLRGYTF. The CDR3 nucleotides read TGTGCCAGCAGTCCCCAACCGGACATTGTGTTGCGGGGCTACACCTTC.

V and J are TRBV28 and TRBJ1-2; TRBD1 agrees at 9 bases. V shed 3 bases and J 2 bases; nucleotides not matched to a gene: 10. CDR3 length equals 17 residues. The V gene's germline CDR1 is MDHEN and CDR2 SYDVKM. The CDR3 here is CASSLYGTGTFNYGYTF. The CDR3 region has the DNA TGTGCCAGCAGTTTGTACGGGACAGGGACTTTCAACTATGGCTACACCTTC.

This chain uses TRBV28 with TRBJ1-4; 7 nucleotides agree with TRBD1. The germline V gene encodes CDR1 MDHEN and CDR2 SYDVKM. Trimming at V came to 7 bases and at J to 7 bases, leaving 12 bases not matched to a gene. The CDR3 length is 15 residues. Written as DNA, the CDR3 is TGTGCCAGCACCCGGACAGGCCGGGGAGTTGAAAAACTGTTTTTT. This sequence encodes CASTRTGRGVEKLFF.

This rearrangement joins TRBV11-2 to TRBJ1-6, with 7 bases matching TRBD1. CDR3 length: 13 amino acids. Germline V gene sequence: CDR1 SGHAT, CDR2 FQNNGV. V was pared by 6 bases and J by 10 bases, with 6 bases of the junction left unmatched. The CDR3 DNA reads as TGTGCCAGCAGTCCGGGACAGTCGTCACCCCTCCACTTT. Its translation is CASSPGQSSPLHF.

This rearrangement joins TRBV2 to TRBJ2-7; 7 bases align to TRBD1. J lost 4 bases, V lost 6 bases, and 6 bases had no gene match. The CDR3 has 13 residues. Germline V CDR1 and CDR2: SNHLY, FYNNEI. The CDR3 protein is CASSYDREYEQYF. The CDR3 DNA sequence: TGTGCCAGCAGCTACGACAGGGAATACGAGCAGTACTTC. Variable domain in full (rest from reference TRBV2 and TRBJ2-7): EPEVTQTPSHQVTQMGQEVILRCVPISNHLYFYWYRQILGQKVEFLVSFYNNEISEKSEIFDDQFSVERPDGSNFTLKIRSTKLEDSAMYFCASSYDREYEQYFGPGTRLTVT.

The CDR3 DNA is TGTGCCAGCAGCCAAGAGAGAAAGCGTACGCAGTATTTT. It yields the protein CASSQERKRTQYF. The rearrangement uses TRBV3-1 (or the pseudogene TRBV3-2) and TRBJ2-3, with D unclear. The CDR3 contains 13 residues. Looked up from germline, CDR1 is LGHDT and CDR2 is YNNKEL (reference sequence). V lost 0 bases to trimming and J lost 8 bases, with 9 bases between them.

In DNA form, the CDR3 reads TGTGCCAGCAGTTTAAGTAGGGGCCTCACAGATACGCAGTATTTT. The encoded protein is CASSLSRGLTDTQYF. The rearrangement joins TRBV27 to TRBJ2-3, with D perhaps matching TRBD1 (5 bases). Germline V gene sequence: CDR1 MNHEY, CDR2 SMNVEV (reference sequence). V was shortened by 2 bases and J by 2 bases, with 11 bases between the two germline ends. This CDR3 is built from 15 residues.

The CDR3 region has the DNA TGTGCCAGCAGAATTGGAATAGCGGGGTCCTACAATGAGCAGTTCTTC. Its protein product is CASRIGIAGSYNEQFF. The chain employs TRBV27 and TRBJ2-1; TRBD2 matches 8 bases. V dropped 6 bases and J dropped 1; count of bases not matched to a gene: 8. The CDR3 consists of 16 residues. CDR1 is MNHEY, CDR2 SMNVEV, per germline (reference sequence).

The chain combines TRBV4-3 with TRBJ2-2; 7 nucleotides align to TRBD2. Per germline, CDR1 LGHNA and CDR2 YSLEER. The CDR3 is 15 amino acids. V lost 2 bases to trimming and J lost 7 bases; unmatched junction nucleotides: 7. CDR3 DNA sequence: TGCGCCAGCAGCCAATCATCGGGGACTAACGGGGAGCTGTTTTTT. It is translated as CASSQSSGTNGELFF.

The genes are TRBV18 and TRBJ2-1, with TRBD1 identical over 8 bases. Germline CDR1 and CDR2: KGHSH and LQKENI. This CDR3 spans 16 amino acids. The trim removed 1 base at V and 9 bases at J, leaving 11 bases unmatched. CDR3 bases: TGTGCCAGCTCACCACAGGAGACAGGGGTGAGCGGTGAGCAGTTCTTC. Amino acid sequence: CASSPQETGVSGEQFF.

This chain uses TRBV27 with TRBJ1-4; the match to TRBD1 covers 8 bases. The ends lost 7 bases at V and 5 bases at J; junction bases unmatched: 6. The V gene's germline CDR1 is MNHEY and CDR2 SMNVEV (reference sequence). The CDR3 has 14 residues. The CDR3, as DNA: TGTGCCAGCACCCAGGGGGCGGGGAATGAAAAACTGTTTTTT. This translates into CASTQGAGNEKLFF.

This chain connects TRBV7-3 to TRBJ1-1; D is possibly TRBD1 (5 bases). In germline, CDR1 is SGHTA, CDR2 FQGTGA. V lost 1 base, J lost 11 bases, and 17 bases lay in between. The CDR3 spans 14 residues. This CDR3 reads CASSLNGLTEEAFF. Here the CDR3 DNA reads TGTGCCAGCAGCTTAAATGGGTTGACAGAGGAGGCTTTCTTT.

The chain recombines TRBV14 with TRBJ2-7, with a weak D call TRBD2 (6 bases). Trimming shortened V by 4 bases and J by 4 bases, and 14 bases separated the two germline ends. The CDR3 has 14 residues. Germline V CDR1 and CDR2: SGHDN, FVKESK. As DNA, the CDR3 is TGTGCCAGCAGCCGGGGAGCGGGTCCTTACGAGCAGTACTTC. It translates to CASSRGAGPYEQYF.